These 19 T cell receptor beta chains were all obtained from the same sample, sequenced in a study of CXCR3-negative and CXCR3-positive naive CD8 T cells. 5' RACE with UMI labels generated the TRB cDNA libraries. For each CDR3 protein, TCRdb gives one entry from its re-call of the 5' RACE reads, without DNA. The sample totals over 100,000 distinct CDR3 sequences; its top ten clones hold 0.29%. Sequenced material: naive CXCR3- CD8+ T cells from blood. Subset reported: CD45RO-CCR7+CD27+CD95- naive CD8+ T cells lacking CXCR3 (TNR3-). These receptors were obtained from a human donor in good health. Some clones in this sample may be carry-over from other donors' samples.

The genes are TRBV11-2 and TRBJ2-1; with no DNA, the TCRdb D assignment of TRBD2 cannot be verified. CDR3 size: 12 residues. Germline V gives CDR1 SGHAT, CDR2 FQNNGV. The CDR3 spells CASSLGEGEQFF.

The chain joins TRBV7-9 to TRBJ1-5; TCRdb indicates TRBD1, and absent DNA this call remains unverified. Per the germline V gene, CDR1 is SEHNR and CDR2 is FQNEAQ (reference sequence). The CDR3 covers 17 residues. The CDR3 sequence is CASSLNQGGPVDGTQHF.

V usage is TRBV2 and J usage is TRBJ2-7; there is no DNA to check the TCRdb D call of TRBD1. CDR1 SNHLY and CDR2 FYNNEI come from the germline V gene. CDR3 length: 15 amino acids. Here the CDR3 reads CASSVPGQGEDEQYF.

This chain uses TRBV30 with TRBJ1-2; TCRdb's D call of TRBD1 is untestable without DNA. The CDR3 length is 15 residues. Germline CDR1 GTSNPN, CDR2 SVGIG (reference sequence). The CDR3 reads CAWSPPRTGIYGYTF.

This rearrangement joins TRBV28 to TRBJ1-2. Germline V CDR1 and CDR2: MDHEN, SYDVKM. The CDR3 is 18 amino acids. This chain's CDR3 is CASSSTLIQTVSNYGYTF.

The V and J genes are TRBV7-9 and TRBJ2-1; TCRdb returns TRBD1, unconfirmable since there is no DNA. The CDR3 is 16 residues long. Germline-derived CDR1 and CDR2 are SEHNR and FQNEAQ (reference sequence). Here the CDR3 reads CASSFDPLSSYNEQFF.

The CDR3 spells CSVSGTVLDTQYF. The chain combines TRBV29-1 with TRBJ2-3; TCRdb gives TRBD1 as the D gene, but with no DNA this cannot be confirmed. Germline assignment: CDR1 SQVTM and CDR2 ANQGSEA. The CDR3 contains 13 residues.

This chain uses TRBV6-5 with TRBJ2-7; checking the TCRdb D call of TRBD1 is not possible without DNA. Germline loops: CDR1 MNHEY, CDR2 SVGAGI. The CDR3 sequence is 16 residues long. CDR3 in amino acids: CASRIHPGQLLEEQYF.

This chain joins TRBV6-2 or TRBV6-3 and TRBJ2-5. The CDR3 consists of 12 residues. Germline values: CDR1 MNHEY, CDR2 SVGEGT. This CDR3 reads CASSYPAETQYF.

This sequence joins TRBV19 and TRBJ2-7; as DNA is missing, the TRBD2 call by TCRdb cannot be tested. CDR1 is LNHDA and CDR2 is SQIVND in the germline V gene (reference sequence). The CDR3 is 16 residues long. The CDR3 sequence is CASSILAGNPNYEQYF.

V usage is TRBV14 and J usage is TRBJ1-5. From germline, CDR1 is SGHDN and CDR2 FVKESK. The CDR3 spans 15 residues. CDR3 protein: CASSQERYSNQPQHF. The full variable domain, in which reference TRBV14 and TRBJ1-5 provide the parts outside the CDR3, is EAGVTQFPSHSVIEKGQTVTLRCDPISGHDNLYWYRRVMGKEIKFLLHFVKESKQDESGMPNNRFLAERTGGTYSTLKVQPAELEDSGVYFCASSQERYSNQPQHFGDGTRLSIL.

This chain joins TRBV7-9 and TRBJ2-5. CDR1 and CDR2 (germline): SEHNR, FQNEAQ (reference sequence). CDR3 size: 14 residues. The CDR3 protein is CASSPTIAWETQYF.

The chain is built from TRBV5-1 and TRBJ1-1. The CDR3 spans 14 residues. Germline values: CDR1 SGHRS, CDR2 YFSETQ. CDR3 sequence: CASSLRRRDTEAFF.

The V and J genes are TRBV28 and TRBJ2-2. Germline V gene data show CDR1 as MDHEN and CDR2 as SYDVKM. There are 11 residues in the CDR3. The CDR3 is CASHETGELFF. The whole variable domain, filled in from reference TRBV28 and TRBJ2-2, reads DVKVTQSSRYLVKRTGEKVFLECVQDMDHENMFWYRQDPGLGLRLIYFSYDVKMKEKGDIPEGYSVSREKKERFSLILESASTNQTSMYLCASHETGELFFGEGSRLTVL.

V gene TRBV4-3 combines with J gene TRBJ2-2; without DNA, the TCRdb call of TRBD2 cannot be checked. Germline CDR1 reads LGHNA; CDR2 reads YSLEER. The CDR3 is 18 residues long. The CDR3 region is CASSQDRVAGGLTGELFF.

The V call is TRBV29-1, the J call TRBJ2-7; TCRdb calls TRBD1, which cannot be checked without DNA. The length of the CDR3 is 11 residues. From germline, CDR1 is SQVTM and CDR2 ANQGSEA. The CDR3 region is CGVRQGNEQYF.

The rearrangement links TRBV5-5 to TRBJ2-2; the D gene TCRdb calls, TRBD2, cannot be checked with no DNA. The CDR3 extends over 15 amino acids. Looked up from germline, CDR1 is SGHKS and CDR2 is YYEKEE (reference sequence). CDR3 amino acids: CASSLSGGSAGELFF.

V usage is TRBV7-6 and J usage is TRBJ2-1; TCRdb picks TRBD1, but there is no DNA to check that call. CDR1 is SGHVS, CDR2 FNYEAQ, per germline. CDR3 size: 15 residues. CDR3 loop: CASSWKQGSYNEQFF.

The chain joins TRBV29-1 to TRBJ2-7; TCRdb's D call, TRBD2, is unchecked because there is no DNA. This CDR3 is built from 15 residues. CDR1 is SQVTM, CDR2 ANQGSEA, per germline. The CDR3 protein is CSVIGTSGSSYEQYF.